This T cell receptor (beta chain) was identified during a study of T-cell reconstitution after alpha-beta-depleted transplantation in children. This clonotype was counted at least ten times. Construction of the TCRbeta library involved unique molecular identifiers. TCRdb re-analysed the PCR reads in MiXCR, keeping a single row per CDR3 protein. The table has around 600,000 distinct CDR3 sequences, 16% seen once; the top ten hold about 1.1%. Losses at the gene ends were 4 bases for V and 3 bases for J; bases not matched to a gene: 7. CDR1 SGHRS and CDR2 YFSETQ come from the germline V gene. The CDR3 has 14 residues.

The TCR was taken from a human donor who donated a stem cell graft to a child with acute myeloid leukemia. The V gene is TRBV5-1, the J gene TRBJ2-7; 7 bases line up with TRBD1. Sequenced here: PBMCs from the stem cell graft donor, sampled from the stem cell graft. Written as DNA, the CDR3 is TGCGCCAGCAGCACCGGGACAGACCTCTACGAGCAGTACTTC. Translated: CASSTGTDLYEQYF.